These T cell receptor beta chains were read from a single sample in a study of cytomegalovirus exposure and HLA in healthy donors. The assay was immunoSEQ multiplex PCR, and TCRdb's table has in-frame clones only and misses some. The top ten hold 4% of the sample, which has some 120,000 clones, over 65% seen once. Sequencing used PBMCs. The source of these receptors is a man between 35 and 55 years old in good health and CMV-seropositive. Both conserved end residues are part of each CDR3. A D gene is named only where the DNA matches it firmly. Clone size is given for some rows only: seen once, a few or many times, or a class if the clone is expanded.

TGTGCCAGCAGTCTTCTAGCGGGGGGAAACACCGGGGAGCTGTTTTTT | CASSLLAGGNTGELFF | . | TRBV2 | TRBD2 | TRBJ2-2
TGTGCCAGCAGCCCCCGGGGTAGCGGGAGCACAGATACGCAGTATTTT | CASSPRGSGSTDTQYF | . | TRBV11-2 | TRBD2 | TRBJ2-3
TGTGCCAGCAGCTCGGCAGGACAGTTGGGCTATCAGCCCCAGCATTTT | CASSSAGQLGYQPQHF | . | TRBV5-6 | . | TRBJ1-5
TGTGCCAGCAGCTTGGGGGCAGGGTTAAGCACAGATACGCAGTATTTT | CASSLGAGLSTDTQYF | once | TRBV5-6 | . | TRBJ2-3
TGTGCCAGCGTGGGGCGGAACACCGGGGAGCTGTTTTTT | CASVGRNTGELFF | few | TRBV28 | . | TRBJ2-2
TGTGCCAGCAACTTTGGGACATCCAACAATGAGCAGTTCTTC | CASNFGTSNNEQFF | . | TRBV7-2 | . | TRBJ2-1
TGTGCCAGCAGTCAGGTTTTCACTGAAGCTTTCTTT | CASSQVFTEAFF | . | TRBV25-1 | . | TRBJ1-1
TGTGCCAGCAGCCAGCGGGACCAGGGGCCCGCTTTCTTT | CASSQRDQGPAFF | once | TRBV7-9 | . | TRBJ1-1
TGTGCCAGCCAATACAGGGTGACAGATACGCAGTATTTT | CASQYRVTDTQYF | . | TRBV28 | . | TRBJ2-3
TGCGCCAGCAGGTCAGAAACAACTAATGAAAAACTGTTTTTT | CASRSETTNEKLFF | . | TRBV5-1 | . | TRBJ1-4
TGTGCCAGCAGCCAAGATAGAAGGATGAATGGGGCAGGGGCCCTAAAACTGTTTTTT | CASSQDRRMNGAGALKLFF | once | TRBV4-2 | . | TRBJ1-4
TGCGCCAGCAGCTCAAGCGGCGGGGTAAGCTCCTACAATGAGCAGTTCTTC | CASSSSGGVSSYNEQFF | few | TRBV4-1 | . | TRBJ2-1
TGTGCCACCAGCGGCTTATACGGCTACACCTTC | CATSGLYGYTF | . | TRBV15 | . | TRBJ1-2
TGTGCCAGCACCGTCCCCGGGACAGGCACAACCTATGGCTACACCTTC | CASTVPGTGTTYGYTF | . | TRBV11-2 | TRBD1 | TRBJ1-2
TGTGCCAGCAGTCTTAGCGGGAGGGCTGAGCAGTTCTTC | CASSLSGRAEQFF | . | TRBV6-1 | TRBD2 | TRBJ2-1
TGTGCCACCAGCAGAAACGACAGGGACACCGGGGAGCTGTTTTTT | CATSRNDRDTGELFF | . | TRBV15 | TRBD1 | TRBJ2-2
TGTGCCAGCAGTTCCTCCGGGACAGGGGTCCAAGAGACCCAGTACTTC | CASSSSGTGVQETQYF | . | TRBV27 | TRBD1 | TRBJ2-5